This T cell receptor beta chain was identified during a study of blood T cells in healthy people across ages. Together with a sample-barcoded 5' primer, a J-beta primer mix was included in a second PCR lasting about 6 to 11 cycles. TCRdb used MiXCR to reprocess the 5' RACE reads, holding one entry per CDR3 protein. The sample consists of 650,000 to 1,000,000 distinct CDR3 sequences, about 36% of them appearing once. V was clipped by 5 bases and J by 2 bases; unmatched bases: 13. The V gene's germline CDR1 is MGHDK and CDR2 SYGVNS. The CDR3 has 17 amino acids. Peripheral blood from each donor was collected in a volume of about 10 milliliters.

Sequenced material: blood. The chain combines TRBV25-1 with TRBJ2-3; TRBD1 aligns across 7 bases. The TCR sequence derives from a man aged 18-30 years in good health. The CDR3 region has the DNA TGTGCCAGCAGTTTGCTAAGGACAGGATTCACCACAGATACGCAGTATTTT. This codes for CASSLLRTGFTTDTQYF.